This TCR beta chain was profiled in a study of control samples from healthy donors and cancer patients. Repertoires were generated with immunoSEQ multiplex PCR, while TCRdb's copy carries only in-frame clones and drops some. The sample consists of approximately 170,000 clones, around nine tenths of them appearing once. This CDR3 spans 14 amino acids. Germline V CDR1 and CDR2: LNHDA, SQIVND (reference sequence). Trimming removed 4 bases from V and 3 bases from J, with 10 bases in between. The chain recombines TRBV19 with TRBJ1-3; D remains unclear. The sequence derives from a man aged 25-45 years in good health. Material: blood. CDR3: CASSNGHIGNTIYF. CDR3 sequence (DNA): TGTGCCAGTAGTAACGGGCACATTGGAAACACCATATATTTT.